Presented here are 3 T cell receptor beta chains from one specimen sequenced in a study of lymphopenia after photon versus proton radiotherapy. Using immunoSEQ multiplex PCR, the repertoire was profiled, and TCRdb retains in-frame clones only, with some absent. This sample yields over 35,000 clones, of which under 85% are seen a single time; under 25% belongs to the top ten. Here the sequenced sample was peripheral blood, taken from a patient treated with proton-based radiotherapy. The receptors come from a woman between 65 and 79 years old with pancreatic cancer.

This chain joins TRBV7-9 and TRBJ1-2; no clear D. Germline CDR1 is SEHNR and CDR2 is FQNEAQ (reference sequence). The CDR3 is made up of 14 amino acids. V dropped 8 bases and J dropped 3 bases, with 16 bases sitting between them. CDR3 DNA sequence: TGTGCCAGCCCAGGAAATAGAGAGTACTATGGCTACACCTTC. Translation: CASPGNREYYGYTF.

The V and J genes are TRBV28 and TRBJ1-4; TRBD1 is a possible D gene (6 bases). CDR1 is MDHEN, CDR2 SYDVKM, per germline. V lost 4 bases and J lost 7, with 16 bases in between. CDR3 size: 15 residues. This chain's CDR3 is CASSSQGGWSEKLFF. The CDR3 nucleotides are TGTGCCAGCAGTTCTCAAGGGGGATGGAGTGAAAAACTGTTTTTT. Full variable domain (missing parts from reference TRBV28 and TRBJ1-4): DVKVTQSSRYLVKRTGEKVFLECVQDMDHENMFWYRQDPGLGLRLIYFSYDVKMKEKGDIPEGYSVSREKKERFSLILESASTNQTSMYLCASSSQGGWSEKLFFGSGTQLSVL.

V and J are TRBV7-2 and TRBJ2-1; 7 bases line up with TRBD1. CDR3 length: 11 amino acids. V lost 5 bases to trimming and J lost 11 bases; unmatched junction nucleotides: 3. CDR1 SGHTA and CDR2 FQGNSA come from the germline V gene. The CDR3 spells CASSQGQKQFF. Written as DNA, the CDR3 is TGTGCCAGCAGCCAGGGACAGAAGCAGTTCTTC.